A single sample is the source of the 30 T cell receptor beta chains below, sequenced in a study of breast tumors, draining lymph nodes, adjacent tissues. TCRdb analysed the multiplex PCR reads with MiXCR anew, one entry per CDR3 protein. The sample includes fewer than 300,000 distinct CDR3 sequences, about 30% of them seen just once. Axillary draining lymph nodes of breast cancer patients supplied the node samples. Source material: axillary lymph node tissue. These receptors all come from a female donor with breast cancer. Some clones in this sample may be carry-over from other donors' samples.

This clonotype was counted many times. V is TRBV12-3 or TRBV12-4 and J is TRBJ1-5; D ambiguous. There are 13 residues in the CDR3. Trimming pared 6 bases from V and 6 bases from J, leaving 12 bases between. In DNA, the CDR3 is TGTGCCAGCAGCTTTACCTGGGGTCAGCCCCAGCATTTT. Its protein product is CASSFTWGQPQHF.

In its sample, this clonotype was seen a few times. The chain has TRBV4-2 and TRBJ2-3; D is undetermined. Germline values: CDR1 LGHNA, CDR2 YNFKEQ. The CDR3 is 14 residues long. With 0 bases removed from V and 0 bases from J, the gap between germline ends came to 4 bases. This CDR3 is CASSQDVSTDTQYF. CDR3 nucleotides: TGTGCCAGCAGCCAAGATGTGAGCACAGATACGCAGTATTTT.

V gene TRBV15 combines with J gene TRBJ2-3; TRBD2 is a possible D gene (6 bases). Per the germline V gene, CDR1 is LNHNV and CDR2 is YYDKDF (reference sequence). Trimming took off 6 bases at V and 8 bases at J, with 18 bases between the two ends. The CDR3 extends over 14 amino acids. The CDR3 DNA reads TGTGCCACCAGAACTCCTTCCGGGGGAGGTACGCAGTATTTT. This encodes CATRTPSGGGTQYF.

This clonotype has at least ten counts. The CDR3 reads CASIPAGGRANEQFF. The CDR3 bases are TGTGCCAGCATCCCTGCAGGCGGGAGGGCCAATGAGCAGTTCTTC. The V gene is TRBV11-3, the J gene TRBJ2-1, with 9 bases fitting TRBD2. The CDR3 totals 15 residues. With 7 bases clipped from V and 6 bases from J, the junction kept 10 bases outside the gene matches. Germline V gene sequence: CDR1 SGHNT, CDR2 YENEEA.

About this clonotype: A much larger clone lies a single base off, so this may be a read error. The chain has TRBV2 and TRBJ2-3, with a tentative D call TRBD1 (6 bases). This CDR3 contains 15 residues. The germline V gene encodes CDR1 SNHLY and CDR2 FYNNEI. This CDR3 is CASSENRAYTGTQYF. The CDR3 DNA reads as TGTGCCAGCAGTGAGAACAGGGCATACACAGGTACGCAGTATTTT.

This clonotype was picked up many times. The V gene is TRBV2, the J gene TRBJ2-1; TRBD1 matches at 11 bases. Trimming took 7 bases from V and 15 from J; bases not matched to a gene: 11. The CDR3 runs to 13 residues. Per the germline V gene, CDR1 is SNHLY and CDR2 is FYNNEI. CDR3 coding DNA: TGTGCCAGCAATGGACAGGGGGCAGTGGGGCGGTTCTTC. This gives the protein CASNGQGAVGRFF. Drawing the rest from reference TRBV2 and TRBJ2-1, the complete variable domain is EPEVTQTPSHQVTQMGQEVILRCVPISNHLYFYWYRQILGQKVEFLVSFYNNEISEKSEIFDDQFSVERPDGSNFTLKIRSTKLEDSAMYFCASNGQGAVGRFFGPGTRLTVL.

The table lists this clonotype with many counts. This sequence joins TRBV6-1 and TRBJ2-7, with D possibly matching TRBD2 (6 bases). Germline V gene sequence: CDR1 MNHNS, CDR2 SASEGT. Deletions cut 4 bases from V and 2 bases from J, with 9 bases between. The CDR3 has 13 residues. CDR3 DNA sequence: TGTGCCAGCAGTGTGGGCGGGACCTACGAGCAGTACTTC. Its translation is CASSVGGTYEQYF.

This clonotype came up many times. The rearrangement joins TRBV6-5 to TRBJ2-1; 10 bases match TRBD2. The germline CDR1 and CDR2 sequences are MNHEY and SVGAGI. V gave up 5 bases and J gave up 6 bases; unmatched junction bases: 13. The CDR3 totals 17 residues. The CDR3 sequence: CASSRITSGMGPNEQFF. The CDR3 coding sequence is TGTGCCAGCAGTCGTATAACTAGCGGGATGGGACCCAATGAGCAGTTCTTC.

This chain links TRBV7-3 with TRBJ2-3; D is perhaps TRBD1 (5 bases). The CDR3 is 15 residues long. In germline, CDR1 is SGHTA, CDR2 FQGTGA. Trimming pared 3 bases from V and 8 bases from J, leaving 18 bases between. CDR3 DNA: TGTGCCAGCAGCTTGGCAGGGATACGAAGAGGTACGCAGTATTTT. It is translated as CASSLAGIRRGTQYF.

In its sample, this clonotype was seen many times. The chain employs TRBV7-3 and TRBJ2-1; 8 bases line up with TRBD2. Per the germline V gene, CDR1 is SGHTA and CDR2 is FQGTGA. The V gene end was trimmed by 0 bases and the J gene end by 4 bases; junction bases not matched to a gene: 11. The CDR3 is 18 residues long. In DNA form, the CDR3 reads TGTGCCAGCAGCTTAACAGGTGGTAGCGGGATAGCATACAATGAGCAGTTCTTC. Translation gives CASSLTGGSGIAYNEQFF.

Only a few counts were recorded for this clonotype. The chain is built from TRBV30 and TRBJ2-3; 9 bases are a match to TRBD1. The junction had 9 bases not matched to a gene; V was cut back by 3 bases and J by 5 bases. Germline V CDR1 and CDR2: GTSNPN, SVGIG (reference sequence). The CDR3 runs to 15 residues. The CDR3 bases are TGTGCCTGGAGCTTGGGACAGGGTATAGGAGATACGCAGTATTTT. It specifies CAWSLGQGIGDTQYF.

Note on this clonotype: As the CDR3 is not closed by the conserved phenylalanine or tryptophan, this likely results from a read error. This rearrangement joins TRBV11-3 to TRBJ2-7; TRBD1 agrees at 9 bases. The CDR3 length is 14 residues. Germline-derived CDR1 and CDR2 are SGHNT and YENEEA. Here the CDR3 reads CAGSSMRTGVEQYL. In DNA, the CDR3 is TGTGCCGGCAGCTCAATGCGGACAGGGGTCGAGCAGTACCTC.

The chain joins TRBV7-3 to TRBJ2-1; D is possibly TRBD2 (6 bases). This CDR3 comprises 15 residues. CDR1 is SGHTA, CDR2 FQGTGA, per germline. Trimming stripped 1 base from V and 6 bases from J, with 13 bases between. CDR3 DNA sequence: TGTGCCAGCAGCTTAAGTGAAATGCGGGGCAATGAGCAGTTCTTC. Its translation: CASSLSEMRGNEQFF.

This clonotype has at least ten counts. This may be a read error, as it is one base from a much larger clone. V and J are TRBV12-3 or TRBV12-4 and TRBJ2-5; D may be TRBD2 (7 bases). Trimming cost V 3 bases and J 4 bases, with 15 bases left between them. This CDR3 has 15 amino acids. CDR3 sequence (DNA): TGTGCCAGCAGTTTCGGGGGGCGGATGGGAGAGACCCAGTACTTC. Protein product: CASSFGGRMGETQYF.

This clonotype was picked up many times. V is TRBV12-3 or TRBV12-4 and J is TRBJ1-6; tentative D call: TRBD1 (6 bases). V was pared by 4 bases and J by 9 bases, with 19 bases between. This CDR3 contains 16 residues. In DNA, the CDR3 is TGTGCCAGCAGTTCAAACTACTTTCAACAGGGTTCACCCCTCCACTTT. Its protein product is CASSSNYFQQGSPLHF.

This clonotype was recorded many times. The V gene is TRBV20-1, the J gene TRBJ2-7; D unclear. The CDR3 covers 12 residues. Between the trimmed V and J ends, which lost 3 bases and 5 bases, there was a span of 11 bases. The germline gives CDR1 DFQATT, CDR2 SNEGSKA (reference sequence). In nucleotides, the CDR3 is TGCAGTGCTAGGCGAATTAGGAACGAGCAGTACTTC. The encoded protein is CSARRIRNEQYF.

This clonotype was seen a handful of times. This chain connects TRBV6-2 or TRBV6-3 to TRBJ1-5, with 8 bases aligning to TRBD1. J gave up 5 bases and V 5 bases, and 14 bases lay outside the gene matches. This CDR3 contains 17 residues. The germline CDR1 and CDR2 sequences are MNHEY and SVGEGT. This CDR3 is CASSHAVPDRVDQPQHF. In DNA form, the CDR3 reads TGTGCCAGCAGTCACGCCGTTCCGGACAGGGTAGATCAGCCCCAGCATTTT.

This clonotype was picked up a small number of times. The chain carries TRBV4-2 and TRBJ1-1; TRBD1 might be the D (5 bases). The germline V gene has CDR1 LGHNA and CDR2 YNFKEQ. V dropped 0 bases and J dropped 3 bases, with 8 bases sitting between them. This CDR3 comprises 14 residues. CDR3 residues: CASSQDRGDTEAFF. Written as DNA, the CDR3 is TGTGCCAGCAGCCAAGATCGGGGGGACACTGAAGCTTTCTTT.

About this clonotype itself: It may be a read error: a sequence one base away is much more abundant. The V call is TRBV12-3 or TRBV12-4, the J call TRBJ2-3, with D unclear. Trimming removed 10 bases from V and 7 bases from J, with 15 bases in between. The CDR3 sequence is 12 residues long. CDR3 amino acids: CATSDPLNTQYF. The CDR3 DNA reads as TGTGCCACCTCCGACCCACTCAATACGCAGTATTTT.

About this clonotype itself: It is likely a read error, because the conserved phenylalanine at the end of the CDR3 is missing. V usage is TRBV5-1 and J usage is TRBJ2-6, with TRBD2 as a possible D gene (5 bases). CDR1 and CDR2 (germline): SGHRS, YFSETQ. This CDR3 spans 14 amino acids. V dropped 5 bases and J dropped 4 bases, with 10 bases sitting between them. In DNA, the CDR3 is TGCGCCAGCAGTTCGGGGTTAGGGGCCAACGTCCTGACTGTC. Its protein is CASSSGLGANVLTV.

A word on this clonotype: It may be a read error: a sequence one base away is much more abundant. The chain couples TRBV5-1 to TRBJ2-3; no definite D call. The V gene lost 2 bases and the J gene lost 8 bases, with 12 bases spanning the gap. The CDR3 extends over 13 amino acids. Germline-derived CDR1 and CDR2 are SGHRS and YFSETQ. DNA of the CDR3: TGCGCCAGCAGCTTAACAATTCCAGCTACGCAGTATTTT. Encoded protein: CASSLTIPATQYF.

This clonotype appeared many times. The CDR3: CASSLGTSVNEQFF. The CDR3 region has the DNA TGCGCCAGCAGCCTGGGGACTAGCGTCAATGAGCAGTTCTTC. V usage is TRBV5-1 and J usage is TRBJ2-1; TRBD2 matches at 10 bases. Losses at the gene ends were 4 bases for V and 6 bases for J; bases not matched to a gene: 4. The germline CDR1 and CDR2 sequences are SGHRS and YFSETQ. The CDR3 runs to 14 residues.

V is TRBV13 and J is TRBJ1-1; 9 bases are a match to TRBD1. The germline gives CDR1 PRHDT, CDR2 FYEKMQ (reference sequence). The CDR3 is made up of 16 amino acids. Trimming removed 1 base from V and 4 bases from J; junction bases left unmatched: 7. CDR3 amino acids: CASSLATGTGSTEAFF. CDR3 coding DNA: TGTGCCAGCAGCTTAGCCACTGGGACAGGGAGCACTGAAGCTTTCTTT.

In this sample, this clonotype turned up many times. The chain links TRBV19 to TRBJ2-1, with D tentatively TRBD2 (7 bases). The CDR3 covers 15 residues. Germline V gene data show CDR1 as LNHDA and CDR2 as SQIVND (reference sequence). Deletions cut 1 base from V and 5 bases from J, with 12 bases between. CDR3 DNA sequence: TGTGCCAGTAGTATAGTCGGGGGGACACACAATGAGCAGTTCTTC. It codes for CASSIVGGTHNEQFF.

This clonotype showed up just once. It may be a read error: a sequence one base away is much more abundant. The chain joins TRBV9 to TRBJ2-5; TRBD2 might be the D (5 bases). This CDR3 is built from 14 residues. Per germline, CDR1 SGDLS and CDR2 YYNGEE. The CDR3 loop reads CASSVPAVAETQSF. In DNA, the CDR3 is TGTGCCAGCAGCGTGCCAGCGGTGGCTGAGACCCAGTCCTTC.

This clonotype has just a few counts. V and J are TRBV30 and TRBJ1-1; tentative D call: TRBD1 (5 bases). Deletions cut 5 bases from V and 7 bases from J, with 11 bases between. The CDR3 covers 11 residues. Looked up from germline, CDR1 is GTSNPN and CDR2 is SVGIG (reference sequence). The CDR3 DNA reads as TGTGCCTGGGAGGAGGGGATTGAAGCTTTCTTT. It is translated as CAWEEGIEAFF.

At least ten counts were recorded for this clonotype. V usage is TRBV6-1 and J usage is TRBJ2-5; TRBD2 matches 10 bases. CDR1 and CDR2 from the germline V gene are MNHNS and SASEGT. The CDR3 length is 14 residues. This chain's CDR3 is CAGSKVAGGETQYF. CDR3 DNA sequence: TGTGCAGGGAGTAAGGTAGCGGGAGGAGAGACCCAGTACTTC.

With regard to this clonotype: A much bigger clone sits one base away, suggesting this may be a read error. The chain is built from TRBV6-1 and TRBJ1-2; 7 bases agree with TRBD1. J lost 4 bases, V lost 5 bases, and 10 bases had no gene match. The germline gives CDR1 MNHNS, CDR2 SASEGT. This CDR3 has 15 residues. CDR3 protein: CASSQRWDSPYGYTF. For the CDR3, the DNA is TGTGCCAGCAGTCAACGATGGGACAGCCCCTATGGCTACACCTTC.

A few counts support this clonotype. J is TRBJ1-5 and V is TRBV6-9; 12 bases line up with TRBD1. Germline lookup yields CDR1 MNHGY and CDR2 SVAAGI. Losses at the gene ends were 5 bases for V and 3 bases for J; bases not matched to a gene: 11. The CDR3 covers 18 residues. CDR3 amino acids: CASSQRDRGLRINQPQHF. As DNA, the CDR3 is TGTGCCAGCAGTCAACGGGACAGGGGGCTGAGGATCAATCAGCCCCAGCATTTT.

In regard to this clonotype: A read error may be the cause here, since a much bigger clone is one base away. The chain uses TRBV28 and TRBJ2-7; 12 nucleotides match TRBD2. CDR1 is MDHEN, CDR2 SYDVKM, per germline. Unmatched junction bases numbered 5, after V lost 8 bases and J lost 6 bases. The CDR3 runs to 13 residues. The CDR3 DNA is TGTGCCAGCTGGACTAGCGGGGCATGCGAGCAGTACTTC. This encodes CASWTSGACEQYF.